The 25 T cell receptor beta chains in this list originate from one sample, sequenced in a study of blood T cell repertoires in COVID-19. Profiled with immunoSEQ multiplex PCR; TCRdb holds only in-frame clones, not every one. The sample includes fewer than 120,000 clones, roughly nine tenths of them seen just once. Sequences were obtained from peripheral blood. Receptor source: a human donor in a cohort sampled during active COVID-19.

The J gene is TRBJ1-5, the V gene TRBV3-1 (or the pseudogene TRBV3-2); TRBD1 is a possible D gene (6 bases). The length of the CDR3 is 18 residues. V was trimmed by 4 bases and J by 0 bases, leaving 19 bases between them. Germline CDR1 is LGHDT and CDR2 is YNNKEL (reference sequence). CDR3 sequence reads: CASSRGAHTGISNQPQHF. The CDR3 nucleotides are TGTGCCAGCAGCCGAGGGGCCCACACAGGGATTAGCAATCAGCCCCAGCATTTT.

V and J are TRBV2 and TRBJ2-2; D possibly corresponds to TRBD2 (6 bases). Trimming took off 7 bases at V and 4 bases at J, with 10 bases between the two ends. Germline loops: CDR1 SNHLY, CDR2 FYNNEI. The CDR3 is made up of 13 amino acids. The CDR3 spells CASNLAPTGELFF. The CDR3 region has the DNA TGTGCCAGCAACCTAGCGCCCACCGGGGAGCTGTTTTTT.

CDR3 DNA: TGTGCCACCCTCTCTGGGGCCAACGTCCTGACTTTC. Its protein product is CATLSGANVLTF. This sequence joins TRBV25-1 and TRBJ2-6; D ambiguous. Germline lookup yields CDR1 MGHDK and CDR2 SYGVNS. This CDR3 comprises 12 residues. The ends were cut back, 10 bases at V and 0 bases at J, with 4 bases in the middle.

The chain recombines TRBV5-4 with TRBJ1-2; D is unresolved. The V gene lost 0 bases and the J gene lost 0 bases, with 12 bases spanning the gap. Germline V gene lookup returns CDR1 SGHNT and CDR2 YYREEE (reference sequence). The CDR3 contains 16 residues. The CDR3 protein is CASSLGGRKANYGYTF. In DNA form, the CDR3 reads TGTGCCAGCAGCTTGGGAGGGAGGAAAGCTAACTATGGCTACACCTTC.

The gene calls are TRBV30 and TRBJ2-7; tentatively, D is TRBD1 (6 bases). V lost 5 bases and J 5 bases, leaving 13 bases between the germline ends. The CDR3 is made up of 12 amino acids. Germline V lookup: CDR1 GTSNPN, CDR2 SVGIG (reference sequence). In DNA form, the CDR3 reads TGTGCCTGGGGGGGCAGGGGCCACGAGCAGTACTTC. As protein: CAWGGRGHEQYF.

The chain uses TRBV30 and TRBJ1-1; 7 nucleotides agree with TRBD1. After removal of 4 bases from V and 5 bases from J, the junction contained 7 bases not matched to a gene. Germline V gene data show CDR1 as GTSNPN and CDR2 as SVGIG (reference sequence). The CDR3 is 13 amino acids. Here the CDR3 DNA reads TGTGCCTGGAAAAGCCAGGGGGGAACTGAAGCTTTCTTT. Translating it yields CAWKSQGGTEAFF.

The chain uses TRBV3-1 (or the pseudogene TRBV3-2) and TRBJ2-4; a weak D match, TRBD2 (6 bases). Trimming left V 1 base short and J 1 base short, with 11 bases between. The CDR3 length is 16 residues. CDR1 is LGHDT and CDR2 is YNNKEL in the germline V gene (reference sequence). This chain's CDR3 is CASSQAGVLAKNIQYF. Written as DNA, the CDR3 is TGTGCCAGCAGCCAAGCGGGGGTCCTTGCCAAAAACATTCAGTACTTC.

The chain employs TRBV3-1 (or the pseudogene TRBV3-2) and TRBJ2-3, with 12 bases identical to TRBD2. CDR3 length: 19 residues. Germline trimming cut 0 bases from V and 2 bases from J; bases unmatched to any gene: 9. Germline-derived CDR1 and CDR2 are LGHDT and YNNKEL (reference sequence). In DNA, the CDR3 is TGTGCCAGCAGCCAAGATATGACTAGCGGGAGTGGGGACACAGATACGCAGTATTTT. Protein: CASSQDMTSGSGDTDTQYF.

The gene calls are TRBV6-1 and TRBJ2-5, with TRBD1 matching over 8 bases. CDR1 and CDR2 (germline): MNHNS, SASEGT. CDR3 size: 16 residues. Trimming removed 4 bases from V and 5 bases from J; junction bases left unmatched: 12. The CDR3 coding sequence is TGTGCCAGCAGTGTCGAGCCCCCAGGGGGCTGGGAGACCCAGTACTTC. Protein: CASSVEPPGGWETQYF.

This chain joins TRBV21-1 and TRBJ2-1; no DNA check was done on the table's D call, TRBD2. TRBV21-1 is a pseudogene locus. The CDR3 loop spans 17 amino acids. The CDR3 reads CASSIGSGTRSDKEQFF. Here the CDR3 DNA reads TGTGCCAGCAGCATCGGTTCCGGGACTAGATCCGATAAGGAGCAGTTCTTC.

The chain combines TRBV5-1 with TRBJ2-1; 10 bases are a match to TRBD1. The CDR3 extends over 18 amino acids. Trimming took 3 bases from V and 3 from J; bases not matched to a gene: 12. Germline lookup yields CDR1 SGHRS and CDR2 YFSETQ. Here the CDR3 DNA reads TGCGCCAGCAGCTCGGTTAGGGGACAGGGGCCCAACTACAATGAGCAGTTCTTC. Translated: CASSSVRGQGPNYNEQFF.

V gene TRBV5-1 combines with J gene TRBJ2-6; TRBD2 matches 7 bases. V was clipped by 2 bases and J by 0 bases; unmatched bases: 5. The length of the CDR3 is 17 residues. Germline values: CDR1 SGHRS, CDR2 YFSETQ. As DNA, the CDR3 is TGCGCCAGCAGCTTATCGCCGGGGGGCTCTGGGGCCAACGTCCTGACTTTC. Translation: CASSLSPGGSGANVLTF.

In its sample, this clone was seen once. This chain links TRBV21-1 with TRBJ2-5; whether TRBD1, the table's D call, matches the DNA was not checked. TRBV21-1 is designated a pseudogene. The CDR3 runs 18 residues. The CDR3: CASSRTKLYGTGTLSQYF. DNA of the CDR3: TGTGCCAGCAGCAGAACCAAACTTTACGGGACAGGCACTTTGTCCCAGTACTTC.

The chain couples TRBV21-1 to TRBJ2-6; the table's D gene call, TRBD1, was not cross checked with the DNA. TRBV21-1 is deemed a pseudogene. The CDR3 contains 17 residues. For the CDR3, the DNA is TGTGCCAGCAGCAAAACCAACAGCTACTCTGGGGCCAACGTCCTGACTTTC. Amino acids: CASSKTNSYSGANVLTF.

The gene calls are TRBV9 and TRBJ1-1, with 7 bases fitting TRBD1. CDR1 is SGDLS and CDR2 is YYNGEE in the germline V gene. V lost 2 bases, J lost 1 base, and 11 bases stayed unmatched. This CDR3 contains 17 residues. CDR3 DNA sequence: TGTGCCAGCAGCGTCCAGAGGGACAGACCTACGAACACTGAAGCTTTCTTT. This gives the protein CASSVQRDRPTNTEAFF. Together with reference TRBV9 and TRBJ1-1, the CDR3 gives the full variable domain: DSGVTQTPKHLITATGQRVTLRCSPRSGDLSVYWYQQSLDQGLQFLIQYYNGEERAKGNILERFSAQQFPDLHSELNLSSLELGDSALYFCASSVQRDRPTNTEAFFGQGTRLTVV.

The chain combines TRBV6-2 or TRBV6-3 with TRBJ2-6; the match to TRBD2 covers 8 bases. CDR3 length: 19 residues. J gave up 0 bases and V 5 bases, and 12 bases lay outside the gene matches. Germline V gene sequence: CDR1 MNHEY, CDR2 SVGEGT. This chain's CDR3 is CASSNPSGWTDSGANVLTF. The CDR3 region has the DNA TGTGCCAGCAGTAACCCTAGCGGGTGGACGGACTCTGGGGCCAACGTCCTGACTTTC.

This sequence joins TRBV2 and TRBJ1-6; D unclear. Between the trimmed V and J ends, which lost 7 bases and 13 bases, there was a span of 11 bases. The germline V gene encodes CDR1 SNHLY and CDR2 FYNNEI. The CDR3 sequence is 11 residues long. The DNA of the CDR3 is TGTGCCAGCACCATGAGCACCCCCCTCCACTTT. It is translated as CASTMSTPLHF. The entire variable domain, with the rest obtained from reference TRBV2 and TRBJ1-6, is as follows: EPEVTQTPSHQVTQMGQEVILRCVPISNHLYFYWYRQILGQKVEFLVSFYNNEISEKSEIFDDQFSVERPDGSNFTLKIRSTKLEDSAMYFCASTMSTPLHFGNGTRLTVT.

The V and J genes are TRBV10-2 and TRBJ2-5, with 11 bases fitting TRBD2. CDR3 length: 13 amino acids. J lost 2 bases, V lost 10 bases, and 3 bases had no gene match. CDR1 WSHSY and CDR2 SAAADI come from the germline V gene. The CDR3 DNA is TGCGCCACCCGGACTAGCGGGCAAGAGACCCAGTACTTC. This sequence encodes CATRTSGQETQYF.

The chain recombines TRBV29-1 with TRBJ1-5; TRBD1 aligns across 8 bases. The junction had 5 bases not matched to a gene; V was cut back by 6 bases and J by 7 bases. The CDR3 sequence is 12 residues long. In germline, CDR1 is SQVTM, CDR2 ANQGSEA. The CDR3 DNA reads TGCAGCGTCGGACAGGGTCGCCAGCCCCAGCATTTT. Encoded protein: CSVGQGRQPQHF.

J is TRBJ2-2 and V is TRBV28; TRBD1 aligns across 7 bases. The V gene end was trimmed by 3 bases and the J gene end by 3 bases; junction bases not matched to a gene: 4. Germline values: CDR1 MDHEN, CDR2 SYDVKM. The CDR3 contains 15 residues. The CDR3 is CASSFEGAYTGELFF. CDR3 nucleotides: TGTGCCAGCAGTTTTGAGGGGGCTTACACCGGGGAGCTGTTTTTT.

The chain uses TRBV2 and TRBJ2-2; D unclear. The germline CDR1 and CDR2 sequences are SNHLY and FYNNEI. V was trimmed by 5 bases and J by 0 bases, leaving 7 bases between them. The CDR3 has 14 amino acids. This CDR3 is CASSWRSNTGELFF. CDR3 bases: TGTGCCAGCAGTTGGCGGTCGAACACCGGGGAGCTGTTTTTT.

The chain links TRBV12-5 to TRBJ2-2, with D possibly matching TRBD1 (5 bases). CDR1 is LGHNT and CDR2 is FRNRAP in the germline V gene. The V gene lost 0 bases and the J gene lost 6 bases, with 20 bases spanning the gap. The CDR3 is 18 amino acids. CDR3 amino acids: CASGLVRLGRGGSGELFF. In DNA form, the CDR3 reads TGTGCTAGTGGTTTGGTACGGTTGGGAAGGGGCGGCTCCGGGGAGCTGTTTTTT.

This chain connects TRBV19 to TRBJ1-5; 9 bases are shared with TRBD1. The CDR3 has 16 amino acids. Trimming at V came to 10 bases and at J to 8 bases, leaving 18 bases not matched to a gene. CDR1 is LNHDA, CDR2 SQIVND, per germline (reference sequence). The CDR3 region is CATTPFTGDRVKPQHF. As DNA, the CDR3 is TGTGCCACTACTCCTTTTACGGGGGACAGGGTAAAGCCCCAGCATTTT.

The gene calls are TRBV5-1 and TRBJ1-1; D is possibly TRBD1 (6 bases). Germline V gene sequence: CDR1 SGHRS, CDR2 YFSETQ. The V end was cut by 6 bases, the J end by 4 bases, with 19 bases between. CDR3 length: 15 amino acids. The DNA of the CDR3 is TGCGCCAGCATGGGGCAGGGGCTGGGGGCCACTGAAGCTTTCTTT. This translates into CASMGQGLGATEAFF.

The chain employs TRBV29-1 and TRBJ2-7, with 8 bases lining up with TRBD1. Germline V lookup: CDR1 SQVTM, CDR2 ANQGSEA. The CDR3 runs 13 residues. V shed 4 bases, J shed 4 bases, and the junction held 6 bases outside the gene matches. Written as DNA, the CDR3 is TGCAGCGTTGCCGGTCAGGGGGCTTACGAGCAGTACTTC. Amino acid sequence: CSVAGQGAYEQYF.